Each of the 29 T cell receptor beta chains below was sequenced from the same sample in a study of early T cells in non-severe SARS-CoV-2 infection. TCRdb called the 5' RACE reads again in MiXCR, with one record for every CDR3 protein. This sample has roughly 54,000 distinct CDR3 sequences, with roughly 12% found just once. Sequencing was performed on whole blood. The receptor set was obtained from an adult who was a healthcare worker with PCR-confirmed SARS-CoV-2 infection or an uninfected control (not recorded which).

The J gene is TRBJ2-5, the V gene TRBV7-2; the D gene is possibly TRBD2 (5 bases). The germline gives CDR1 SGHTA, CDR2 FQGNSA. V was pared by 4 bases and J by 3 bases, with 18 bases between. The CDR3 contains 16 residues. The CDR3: CASSSMASSNKETQYF. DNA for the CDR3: TGTGCCAGCAGCTCGATGGCTAGCTCAAACAAAGAGACCCAGTACTTC.

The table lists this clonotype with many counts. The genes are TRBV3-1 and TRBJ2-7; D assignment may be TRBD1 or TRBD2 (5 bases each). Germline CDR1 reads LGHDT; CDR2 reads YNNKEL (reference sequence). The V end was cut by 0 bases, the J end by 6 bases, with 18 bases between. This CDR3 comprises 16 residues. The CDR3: CASSQDRGPFRGEQYF. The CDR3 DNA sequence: TGTGCCAGCAGCCAAGACCGAGGGCCCTTTAGGGGCGAGCAGTACTTC.

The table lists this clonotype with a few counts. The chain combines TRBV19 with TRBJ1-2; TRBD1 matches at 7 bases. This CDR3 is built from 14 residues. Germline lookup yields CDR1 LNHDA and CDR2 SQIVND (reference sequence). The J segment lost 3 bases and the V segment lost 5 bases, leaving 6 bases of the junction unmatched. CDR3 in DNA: TGTGCCAGTAGTTTACAGGGGTTCGACTATGGCTACACCTTC. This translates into CASSLQGFDYGYTF. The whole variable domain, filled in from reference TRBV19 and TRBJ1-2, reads DGGITQSPKYLFRKEGQNVTLSCEQNLNHDAMYWYRQDPGQGLRLIYYSQIVNDFQKGDIAEGYSVSREKKESFPLTVTSAQKNPTAFYLCASSLQGFDYGYTFGSGTRLTVV.

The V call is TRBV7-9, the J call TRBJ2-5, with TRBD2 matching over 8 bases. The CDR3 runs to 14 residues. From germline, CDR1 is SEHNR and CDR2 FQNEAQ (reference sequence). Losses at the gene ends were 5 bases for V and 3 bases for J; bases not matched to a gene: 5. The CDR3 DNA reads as TGTGCCAGCAGCCAGAGAGCGGGAGAAGAGACCCAGTACTTC. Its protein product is CASSQRAGEETQYF.

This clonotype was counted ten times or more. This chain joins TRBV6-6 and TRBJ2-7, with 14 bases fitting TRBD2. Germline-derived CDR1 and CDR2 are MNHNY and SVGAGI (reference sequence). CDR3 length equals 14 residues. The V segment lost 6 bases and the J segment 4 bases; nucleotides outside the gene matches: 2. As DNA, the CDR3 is TGTGCCAGCAGGACTAGCGGGGGGGATTACGAGCAGTACTTC. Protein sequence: CASRTSGGDYEQYF.

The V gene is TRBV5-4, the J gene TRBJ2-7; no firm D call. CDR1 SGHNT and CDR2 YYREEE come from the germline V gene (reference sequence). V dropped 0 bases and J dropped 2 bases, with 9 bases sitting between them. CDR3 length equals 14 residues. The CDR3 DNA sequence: TGTGCCAGCAGCTTGGAGCGCTCTACCTACGAGCAGTACTTC. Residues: CASSLERSTYEQYF.

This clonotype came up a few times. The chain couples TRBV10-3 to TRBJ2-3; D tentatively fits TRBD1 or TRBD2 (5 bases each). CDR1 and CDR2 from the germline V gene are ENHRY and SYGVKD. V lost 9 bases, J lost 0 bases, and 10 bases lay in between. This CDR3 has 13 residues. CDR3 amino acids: CAISGTSTDTQYF. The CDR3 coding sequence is TGTGCCATTTCCGGGACGAGCACAGATACGCAGTATTTT.

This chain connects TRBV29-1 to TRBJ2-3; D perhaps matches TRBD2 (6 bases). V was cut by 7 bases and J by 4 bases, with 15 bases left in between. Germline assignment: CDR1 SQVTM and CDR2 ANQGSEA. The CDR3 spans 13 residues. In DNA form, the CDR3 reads TGCAGCGCCCGGAGGAGGGATGCAGATACGCAGTATTTT. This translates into CSARRRDADTQYF.

The CDR3 loop reads CASSEGLYGYTF. The DNA for the CDR3 is TGTGCCAGCAGTGAGGGCCTCTATGGCTACACCTTC. This sequence joins TRBV2 and TRBJ1-2; no clear D. Trimming cost V 3 bases and J 4 bases, with 6 bases left between them. CDR1 is SNHLY and CDR2 is FYNNEI in the germline V gene. This CDR3 comprises 12 residues.

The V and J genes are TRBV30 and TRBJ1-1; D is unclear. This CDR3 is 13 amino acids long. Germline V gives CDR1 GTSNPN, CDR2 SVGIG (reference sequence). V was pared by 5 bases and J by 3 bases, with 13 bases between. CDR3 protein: CAWGGDWDTEAFF. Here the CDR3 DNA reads TGTGCCTGGGGAGGCGATTGGGACACTGAAGCTTTCTTT.

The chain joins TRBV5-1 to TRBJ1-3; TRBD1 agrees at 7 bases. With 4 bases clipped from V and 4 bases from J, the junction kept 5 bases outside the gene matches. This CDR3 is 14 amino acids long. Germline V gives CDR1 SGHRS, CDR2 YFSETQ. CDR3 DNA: TGCGCCAGCAGCCGTGGGACAGACGGAAACACCATATATTTT. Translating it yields CASSRGTDGNTIYF. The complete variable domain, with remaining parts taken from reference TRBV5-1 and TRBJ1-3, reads KAGVTQTPRYLIKTRGQQVTLSCSPISGHRSVSWYQQTPGQGLQFLFEYFSETQRNKGNFPGRFSGRQFSNSRSEMNVSTLELGDSALYLCASSRGTDGNTIYFGEGSWLTVV.

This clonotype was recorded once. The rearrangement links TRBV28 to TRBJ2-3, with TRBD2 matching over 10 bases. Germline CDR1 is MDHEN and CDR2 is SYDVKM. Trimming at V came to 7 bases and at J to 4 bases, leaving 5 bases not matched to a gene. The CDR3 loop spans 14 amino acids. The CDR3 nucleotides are TGTGCCAGCACTCTAGCGGGAGTGGCAGATACGCAGTATTTT. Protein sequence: CASTLAGVADTQYF. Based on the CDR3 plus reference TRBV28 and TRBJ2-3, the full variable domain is DVKVTQSSRYLVKRTGEKVFLECVQDMDHENMFWYRQDPGLGLRLIYFSYDVKMKEKGDIPEGYSVSREKKERFSLILESASTNQTSMYLCASTLAGVADTQYFGPGTRLTVL.

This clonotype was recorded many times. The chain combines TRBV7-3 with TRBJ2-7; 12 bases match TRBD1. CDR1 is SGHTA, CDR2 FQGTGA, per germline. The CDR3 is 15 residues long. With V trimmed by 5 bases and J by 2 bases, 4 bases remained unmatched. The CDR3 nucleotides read TGTGCCAGCAGCATCGGGACAGGGGGCCCCTACGAGCAGTACTTC. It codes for CASSIGTGGPYEQYF.

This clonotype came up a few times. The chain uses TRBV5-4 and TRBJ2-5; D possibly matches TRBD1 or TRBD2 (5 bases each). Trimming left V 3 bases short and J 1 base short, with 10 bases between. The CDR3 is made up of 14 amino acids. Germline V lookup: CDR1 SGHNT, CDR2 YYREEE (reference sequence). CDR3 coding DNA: TGTGCCAGCAGCTCTCAGGGAGCCCAAGAGACCCAGTACTTC. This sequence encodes CASSSQGAQETQYF. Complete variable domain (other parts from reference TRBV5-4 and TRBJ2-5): ETGVTQSPTHLIKTRGQQVTLRCSSQSGHNTVSWYQQALGQGPQFIFQYYREEENGRGNFPPRFSGLQFPNYSSELNVNALELDDSALYLCASSSQGAQETQYFGPGTRLLVL.

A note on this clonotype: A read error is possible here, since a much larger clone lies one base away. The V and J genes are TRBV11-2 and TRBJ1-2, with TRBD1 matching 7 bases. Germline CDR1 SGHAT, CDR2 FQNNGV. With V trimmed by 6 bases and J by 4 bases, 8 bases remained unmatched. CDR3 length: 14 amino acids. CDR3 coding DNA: TGTGCCAGCAGGTCTCACGGGACAGCCTATGGCTACACCTTC. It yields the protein CASRSHGTAYGYTF.

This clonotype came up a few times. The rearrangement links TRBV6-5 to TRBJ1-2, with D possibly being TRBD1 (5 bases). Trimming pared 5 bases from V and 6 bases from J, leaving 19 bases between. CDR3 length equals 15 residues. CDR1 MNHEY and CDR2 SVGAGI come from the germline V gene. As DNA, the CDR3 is TGTGCCAGCAGTACCACCGGGAAGCCCAGGGATGGCTACACCTTC. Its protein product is CASSTTGKPRDGYTF.

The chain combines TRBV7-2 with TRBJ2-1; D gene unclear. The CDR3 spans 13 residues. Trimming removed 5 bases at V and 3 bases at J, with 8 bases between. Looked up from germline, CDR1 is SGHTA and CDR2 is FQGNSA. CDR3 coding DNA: TGTGCCAGCAGCCAAGGGTTCTACAATGAGCAGTTCTTC. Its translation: CASSQGFYNEQFF.

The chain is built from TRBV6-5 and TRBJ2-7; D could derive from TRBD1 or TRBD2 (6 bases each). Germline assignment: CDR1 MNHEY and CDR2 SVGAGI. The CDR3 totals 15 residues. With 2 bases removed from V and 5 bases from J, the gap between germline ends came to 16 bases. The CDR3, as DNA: TGTGCCAGCAGTTACCAGCGAGGGGGGCTAGACGAGCAGTACTTC. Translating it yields CASSYQRGGLDEQYF.

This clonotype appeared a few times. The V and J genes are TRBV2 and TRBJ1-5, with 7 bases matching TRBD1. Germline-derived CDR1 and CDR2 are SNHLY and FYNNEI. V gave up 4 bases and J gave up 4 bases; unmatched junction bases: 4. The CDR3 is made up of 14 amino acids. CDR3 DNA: TGTGCCAGCAGTGGGGACAGCAAGAATCAGCCCCAGCATTTT. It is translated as CASSGDSKNQPQHF.

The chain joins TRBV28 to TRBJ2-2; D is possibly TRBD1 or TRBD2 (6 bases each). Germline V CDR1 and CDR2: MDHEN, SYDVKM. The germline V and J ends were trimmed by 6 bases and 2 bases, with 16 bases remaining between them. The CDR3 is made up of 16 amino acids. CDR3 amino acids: CASRTTGAPNTGELFF. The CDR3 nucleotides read TGTGCCAGCAGGACAACGGGGGCTCCCAACACCGGGGAGCTGTTTTTT.

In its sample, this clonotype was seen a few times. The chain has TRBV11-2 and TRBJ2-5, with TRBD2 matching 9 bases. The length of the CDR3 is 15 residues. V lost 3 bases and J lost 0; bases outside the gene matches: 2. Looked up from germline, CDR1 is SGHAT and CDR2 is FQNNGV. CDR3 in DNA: TGTGCCAGCAGCTTCCTAGCGGGACACCAAGAGACCCAGTACTTC. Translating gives CASSFLAGHQETQYF.

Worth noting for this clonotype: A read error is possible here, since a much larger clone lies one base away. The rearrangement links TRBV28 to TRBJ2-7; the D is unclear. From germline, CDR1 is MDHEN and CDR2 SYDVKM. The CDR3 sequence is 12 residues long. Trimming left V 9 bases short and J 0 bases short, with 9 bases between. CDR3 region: CARSPDSYEQYF. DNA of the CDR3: TGTGCCAGAAGTCCCGACTCCTACGAGCAGTACTTC.

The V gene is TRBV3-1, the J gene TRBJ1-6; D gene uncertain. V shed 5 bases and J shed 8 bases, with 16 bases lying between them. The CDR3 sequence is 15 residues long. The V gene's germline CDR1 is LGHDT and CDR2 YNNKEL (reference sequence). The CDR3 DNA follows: TGTGCCAGCAGCTCGGACCCCTCGAGGGATTCACCCCTCCACTTT. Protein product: CASSSDPSRDSPLHF.

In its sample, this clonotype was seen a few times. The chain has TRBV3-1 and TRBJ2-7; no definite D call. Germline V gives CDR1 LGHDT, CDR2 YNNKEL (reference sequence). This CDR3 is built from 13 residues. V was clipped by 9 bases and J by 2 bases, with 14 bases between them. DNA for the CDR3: TGTGCCAGTCAAGCACCCTTCACCTACGAGCAGTACTTC. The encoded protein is CASQAPFTYEQYF.

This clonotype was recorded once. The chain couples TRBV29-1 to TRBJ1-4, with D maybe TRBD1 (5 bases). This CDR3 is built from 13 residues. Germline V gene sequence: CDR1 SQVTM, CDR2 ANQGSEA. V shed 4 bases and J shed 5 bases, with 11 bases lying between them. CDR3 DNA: TGCAGCGTTGCCAGGGATGCCAATGAAAAACTGTTTTTT. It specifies CSVARDANEKLFF.

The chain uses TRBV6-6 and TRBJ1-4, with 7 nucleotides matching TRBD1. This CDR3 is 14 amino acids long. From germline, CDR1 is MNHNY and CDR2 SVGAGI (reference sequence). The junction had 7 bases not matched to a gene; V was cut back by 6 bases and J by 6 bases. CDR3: CASSSGGQYEKLFF. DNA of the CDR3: TGTGCCAGCAGCTCGGGGGGACAGTATGAAAAACTGTTTTTT.

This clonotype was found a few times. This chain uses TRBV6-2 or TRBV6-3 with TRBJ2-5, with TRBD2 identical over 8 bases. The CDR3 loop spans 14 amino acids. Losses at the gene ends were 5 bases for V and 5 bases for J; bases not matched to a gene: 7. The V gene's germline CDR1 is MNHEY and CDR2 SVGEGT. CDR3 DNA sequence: TGTGCCAGCAGTCCCGTCGGGGGGGCGGAGACCCAGTACTTC. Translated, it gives CASSPVGGAETQYF.

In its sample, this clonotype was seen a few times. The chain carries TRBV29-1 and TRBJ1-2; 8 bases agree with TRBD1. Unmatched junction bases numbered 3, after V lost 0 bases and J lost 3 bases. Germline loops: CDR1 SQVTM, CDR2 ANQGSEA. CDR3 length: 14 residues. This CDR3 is CSVEEGQVDYGYTF. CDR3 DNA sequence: TGCAGCGTTGAAGAGGGACAGGTCGACTATGGCTACACCTTC.

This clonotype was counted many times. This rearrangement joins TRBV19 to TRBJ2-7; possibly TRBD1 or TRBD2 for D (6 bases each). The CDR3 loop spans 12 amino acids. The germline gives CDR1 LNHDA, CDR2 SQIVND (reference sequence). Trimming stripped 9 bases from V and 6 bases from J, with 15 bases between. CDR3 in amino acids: CARLMGGGEQYF. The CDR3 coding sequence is TGTGCCAGACTAATGGGGGGCGGCGAGCAGTACTTC.